This T cell receptor (beta chain) was documented in a study of T-cell reconstitution after alpha-beta-depleted transplantation in children (dated by TCRdb to the mid-2010s). For the wider study: Using TCR repertoire profiling, the study followed T-cell immune reconstitution in a quantitative way in children after TCRalphabeta/CD19-depleted allogeneic hematopoietic cell transplantation. Study-level results and caveats: In some patients, the high TCRbeta diversity seen at day 60 was put down to recipient T cells and intrathymic progenitors that had survived conditioning. The frequencies of hyperexpanded clones fell over the following months, and after one year, T-cell counts and TCRbeta diversity were mostly attributed to newly produced T cells. About two months after transplant, the apparently early recovery of alphabetaT-cell counts reportedly depended on just several hundred clones that had expanded rapidly and came from non-depleted graft cells.

V was cut back by 2 bases and J by 1 base, leaving a gap of 6 bases between them. The CDR3 sequence holds 13 residues, the cysteine and phenylalanine included. Solely the CDR3 DNA is kept, with 39 bases framed from the first base. The CDR1 and CDR2 encoded by the germline V gene are SGHVS and FNYEAQ. This clonotype was seen only a few times. The target of this receptor is not known. Base quality data are lacking; no much larger clone is found one base away. The library relied on PCR. The instrument was an Illumina HiSeq 2500. TCR libraries were prepared with molecular barcoding, using unique molecular identifiers to normalize TCRbeta repertoire quantification. The public reads were reanalyzed by TCRdb: fastp trimming at Q25, MiXCR alignment, in-frame beta chains only. CDR3 protein duplicates are merged, each entry listing the most common genes and DNA. The sample table lists some 290,000 distinct CDR3 sequences, approximately 23% of them with a count of one. Roughly 9.8% of the sample is in the top ten clones.

The treatment or condition tag for this specimen amounts to: allogeneic hematopoietic cell transplantation with graft depleted of TCRalphabeta T cells and CD19 B cells. TCRalphabeta/CD19-depleted allogeneic hematopoietic cell grafts were given to the transplant recipients, all of whom were children. Source: PBMCs, mostly from graft donor cells, taken 180 days after TCRalphabeta/CD19-depleted stem cell transplant. The rearrangement joined TRBV7-6 to TRBJ2-7; there is no confident call for the D gene. The sequence derives from a male patient younger than 18 who had a stem cell transplant for acute lymphoblastic leukemia, so the T cells may come from the graft donor. The CDR3 has the sequence CASSLQTSYEQYF. The bases are TGTGCCAGCAGCTTACAGACATCCTACGAGCAGTACTTC.